Following are 17 T cell receptor beta chains from one sample sequenced in a study of CD8 T cells in ankylosing spondylitis. The study, taken as a whole, reports: Characteristic, it appeared, of ankylosing spondylitis blood was a TCR beta motif of seven or eight highly homologous variants.

Their antigens are not known. TCRdb re-called the 5' RACE reads through MiXCR, storing one row per CDR3 protein. In the table there are hundreds of thousands of distinct CDR3 sequences, 12% of which are singletons. The sequenced sample consisted of blood, either unsorted or a sorted T cell fraction (not recorded which). These TCRs come from a male donor with ankylosing spondylitis.

V gene TRBV27 combines with J gene TRBJ2-3; the D gene is possibly TRBD2 (5 bases). Trimming removed 2 bases at V and 2 bases at J, with 23 bases between. The CDR3 has 19 residues. Germline CDR1 MNHEY, CDR2 SMNVEV (reference sequence). The CDR3 DNA is TGTGCCAGCAGTTTAAGTATTGGCCGGCGGGCCTACATCACAGATACGCAGTATTTT. Translation gives CASSLSIGRRAYITDTQYF.

This chain connects TRBV12-3 or TRBV12-4 to TRBJ2-6; D perhaps matches TRBD2 (6 bases). V lost 1 base, J lost 0 bases, and 13 bases lay in between. This CDR3 region has 18 residues. The CDR3 region is CASSLGLRDPSGANVLTF. CDR3 nucleotide sequence: TGTGCCAGCAGTTTAGGATTGCGGGACCCCTCTGGGGCCAACGTCCTGACTTTC.

The sample holds many counts of this clonotype. V usage is TRBV10-3 and J usage is TRBJ2-4, with TRBD1 matching 10 bases. The CDR3 sequence is 13 residues long. After removal of 6 bases from V and 8 bases from J, the junction contained 4 bases not matched to a gene. CDR1 ENHRY and CDR2 SYGVKD come from the germline V gene. The CDR3 spells CAIRGQGQDIQYF. The CDR3 coding sequence is TGTGCCATCAGGGGACAGGGGCAGGACATTCAGTACTTC.

The chain uses TRBV4-3 and TRBJ2-3; TRBD1 aligns across 9 bases. Germline lookup yields CDR1 LGHNA and CDR2 YSLEER. CDR3 length: 17 residues. J lost 1 base, V lost 2 bases, and 7 bases had no gene match. The CDR3 loop is CASSQTLRDRGTDTQYF. The CDR3 DNA reads as TGCGCCAGCAGCCAAACCCTCCGGGACAGGGGCACAGATACGCAGTATTTT.

The V and J genes are TRBV20-1 and TRBJ2-3; 10 nucleotides align to TRBD1. With V trimmed by 4 bases and J by 3 bases, 13 bases remained unmatched. The CDR3 covers 17 residues. Looked up from germline, CDR1 is DFQATT and CDR2 is SNEGSKA (reference sequence). CDR3 in amino acids: CSATSPTGTGVTDTQYF. As DNA, the CDR3 is TGCAGTGCTACTAGCCCAACCGGGACAGGGGTAACAGATACGCAGTATTTT.

This sequence joins TRBV5-6 and TRBJ2-3, with D possibly matching TRBD2 (6 bases). Trimming cost V 0 bases and J 4 bases, with 12 bases left between them. Germline CDR1 reads SGHDT; CDR2 reads YYEEEE. The CDR3 totals 15 residues. For the CDR3, the DNA is TGTGCCAGCAGCTTGGGACTAGTGTTCGCAGATACGCAGTATTTT. Protein: CASSLGLVFADTQYF.

V gene TRBV6-2 or TRBV6-3 combines with J gene TRBJ2-7, with a possible D match to TRBD1 (5 bases). V was cut by 7 bases and J by 8 bases, with 12 bases left in between. This CDR3 has 11 amino acids. Germline loops: CDR1 MNHEY, CDR2 SVGEGT. Written as DNA, the CDR3 is TGTGCCAGCATACAGACAGTGAAGCAGTACTTC. It is translated as CASIQTVKQYF.

This clonotype was seen a handful of times. The chain uses TRBV5-1 and TRBJ1-5; D not resolved. This CDR3 is 15 amino acids long. Germline V gene lookup returns CDR1 SGHRS and CDR2 YFSETQ. The V end lost 4 bases, the J end lost 1 base, and 12 bases lay between the germline ends. The DNA for the CDR3 is TGCGCCAGCAGCCCCTCGGGCCTGAGCAATCAGCCCCAGCATTTT. Its protein is CASSPSGLSNQPQHF.

This clonotype has more than one count but fewer than ten. The gene calls are TRBV30 and TRBJ2-1, with unresolved D. CDR3 length equals 15 residues. Germline V CDR1 and CDR2: GTSNPN, SVGIG (reference sequence). The V end lost 0 bases, the J end lost 7 bases, and 16 bases lay between the germline ends. The CDR3 sequence is CAWSVPRASGNEQFF. CDR3 DNA sequence: TGTGCCTGGAGTGTACCTAGGGCCAGTGGTAATGAGCAGTTCTTC.

Many counts were recorded for this clonotype. This rearrangement joins TRBV18 to TRBJ1-5, with a possible D match to TRBD1 (6 bases). Deletions cut 6 bases from V and 0 bases from J, with 15 bases between. Germline V CDR1 and CDR2: KGHSH, LQKENI. This CDR3 has 16 residues. CDR3 sequence: CASSQGTFGSNQPQHF. The CDR3 DNA follows: TGTGCCAGCTCTCAAGGGACATTCGGTAGCAATCAGCCCCAGCATTTT.

This clonotype was counted ten times or more. V is TRBV29-1 and J is TRBJ1-4; D gene uncertain. The V end was cut by 7 bases, the J end by 6 bases, with 12 bases between. This CDR3 contains 12 residues. The V gene's germline CDR1 is SQVTM and CDR2 ANQGSEA. CDR3 bases: TGCAGCGCCTTGGGTAGGGATGAAAAACTGTTTTTT. This sequence encodes CSALGRDEKLFF.

This clonotype was observed a few times. The rearrangement links TRBV20-1 to TRBJ1-5; D gene ambiguous. This CDR3 has 15 residues. Germline assignment: CDR1 DFQATT and CDR2 SNEGSKA (reference sequence). V lost 0 bases to trimming and J lost 0 bases, with 9 bases between them. The CDR3 region is CSARETVYSNQPQHF. CDR3 nucleotide sequence: TGCAGTGCTAGAGAGACGGTCTATAGCAATCAGCCCCAGCATTTT.

The rearrangement links TRBV7-2 to TRBJ1-2; a possible D gene is TRBD1 (6 bases). V lost 0 bases to trimming and J lost 3 bases, with 11 bases between them. In germline, CDR1 is SGHTA, CDR2 FQGNSA. This CDR3 is 15 amino acids long. The CDR3 bases are TGTGCCAGCAGCTTAGCGTACAGGGCGGACTATGGCTACACCTTC. Protein sequence: CASSLAYRADYGYTF.

This sequence joins TRBV30 and TRBJ2-3; D unresolved. Germline-derived CDR1 and CDR2 are GTSNPN and SVGIG (reference sequence). Trimming took 2 bases from V and 0 from J, leaving 18 bases between them. This CDR3 spans 17 amino acids. The CDR3, as DNA: TGTGCCTGGAGTATCCCCGGCAGTCCAGCTAGCACAGATACGCAGTATTTT. The encoded protein is CAWSIPGSPASTDTQYF.

This clonotype was recorded at least ten times. The chain combines TRBV29-1 with TRBJ1-2, with D possibly matching TRBD1 (6 bases). The ends were cut back, 4 bases at V and 5 bases at J, with 17 bases in the middle. Looked up from germline, CDR1 is SQVTM and CDR2 is ANQGSEA. This CDR3 spans 14 amino acids. Here the CDR3 DNA reads TGCAGCGTTGGGCGGGGGGCGCAGCGGTATGGCTACACCTTC. Encoded protein: CSVGRGAQRYGYTF.

About this clonotype itself: One end of the junction does not line up with germline, which may come from a read error. J is TRBJ2-7 and V is TRBV5-5; D gene ambiguous. The CDR3 runs to 13 residues. In germline, CDR1 is SGHKS, CDR2 YYEKEE (reference sequence). CDR3 amino acids: CAISSGLPNEQYF. CDR3 nucleotide sequence: TGTGCCATCAGCTCCGGGCTTCCCAACGAGCAGTACTTC.

A few counts support this clonotype. The V gene is TRBV30, the J gene TRBJ2-7; TRBD2 matches at 9 bases. V lost 5 bases and J lost 5; bases outside the gene matches: 10. The CDR3 is 14 amino acids. In germline, CDR1 is GTSNPN, CDR2 SVGIG (reference sequence). The CDR3 nucleotides read TGTGCCTGGCAAGTAGCGGGAGCATCTAACGAGCAGTACTTC. Encoded protein: CAWQVAGASNEQYF.